The T cell receptor (beta chain) described here comes from a study of blood T cells in healthy people across ages. In germline, CDR1 is DFQATT, CDR2 SNEGSKA (reference sequence). This CDR3 spans 15 amino acids. Trimming at V came to 1 base and at J to 0 bases, leaving 3 bases not matched to a gene. A sample-barcoded 5' primer and a J-beta primer mix were used in a second PCR of roughly 7 to 11 cycles. TCRdb re-derived calls from the 5' RACE reads in MiXCR, one entry per CDR3 protein. This sample carries some 1.6 million distinct CDR3 sequences, 30% to 40% of them seen once, and the ten largest clones take 11%. In this sample, this clonotype turned up a few times.

Sequenced material: blood. The rearrangement uses TRBV20-1 and TRBJ2-5; 9 nucleotides align to TRBD2. The sequence was obtained from a woman aged 30 to 39 in good health. DNA of the CDR3: TGCAGTGCTAGAGGACTAGCGGAGGACCAAGAGACCCAGTACTTC. This translates into CSARGLAEDQETQYF.